Listed below are T cell receptor beta chains from one sample, sequenced in a study of shared clonotypes between healthy human individuals. The data were produced by immunoSEQ multiplex PCR, yet TCRdb's version contains in-frame clones alone and is incomplete. The data hold about 650,000 clones, with around 95% observed a single time. Sequencing input: naive CD8+ T cells sorted from blood. Receptors were obtained from a woman aged 25 to 39 in good health. CDR3s include the opening cysteine and the closing phenylalanine or tryptophan. The order of the fields is clone size, V gene, D gene, J gene, CDR3 protein, CDR3 DNA. A D gene is named only where the DNA matches it firmly. The size of a clone is reported for some rows only, either as once, few or many, or as a class for expanded clones.

size: .
V: TRBV11-2
D: .
J: TRBJ2-3
CDR3: CASSLWDTQYF
DNA: TGTGCCAGCAGCTTATGGGATACGCAGTATTTT

size: .
V: TRBV10-3
D: TRBD2
J: TRBJ2-1
CDR3: CAISESISGSINEQFF
DNA: TGTGCCATCAGTGAGTCGATTAGCGGGAGTATTAATGAGCAGTTCTTC

size: few
V: TRBV7-9
D: .
J: TRBJ2-2
CDR3: CATSGRVDTGELFF
DNA: TGTGCCACTTCGGGGCGGGTCGACACCGGGGAGCTGTTTTTT

size: .
V: TRBV6-4
D: TRBD1
J: TRBJ2-5
CDR3: CASSDPTRDGDAPTGGQETQYF
DNA: TGTGCCAGCAGTGACCCAACGCGAGACGGCGACGCCCCGACAGGGGGGCAAGAGACCCAGTACTTC

size: once
V: TRBV30
D: .
J: TRBJ1-1
CDR3: CAWSATFGTEAFF
DNA: TGTGCCTGGAGCGCGACTTTTGGAACTGAAGCTTTCTTT

size: .
V: TRBV7-9
D: .
J: TRBJ1-1
CDR3: CASSDSRGEAFF
DNA: TGTGCCAGCAGCGACTCAAGGGGGGAGGCTTTCTTT

size: .
V: TRBV4-1
D: TRBD2
J: TRBJ2-2
CDR3: CASSQDALAGAGTGELFF
DNA: TGCGCCAGCAGCCAAGACGCACTAGCGGGAGCGGGCACCGGGGAGCTGTTTTTT

size: .
V: TRBV5-6
D: .
J: TRBJ2-7
CDR3: CASRARDSSYEQYF
DNA: TGTGCCAGCAGGGCGCGGGACTCCTCCTACGAGCAGTACTTC

size: .
V: TRBV7-9
D: .
J: TRBJ2-7
CDR3: CASTGGVSEQYF
DNA: TGTGCCAGTACAGGGGGGGTCAGCGAGCAGTACTTC

size: .
V: TRBV19
D: TRBD2
J: TRBJ2-1
CDR3: CASSIGSGMDEQFF
DNA: TGTGCCAGTAGTATCGGTAGCGGGATGGATGAGCAGTTCTTC

size: .
V: TRBV7-6
D: .
J: TRBJ1-1
CDR3: CASSLGRYTEAFF
DNA: TGTGCCAGCAGCTTAGGACGGTACACTGAAGCTTTCTTT

size: once
V: TRBV7-2
D: .
J: TRBJ2-5
CDR3: CASSPNIARQETQYF
DNA: TGTGCCAGCAGCCCCAACATAGCGCGACAAGAGACCCAGTACTTC

size: .
V: TRBV2
D: .
J: TRBJ1-2
CDR3: CASSGRSASLNYGYTF
DNA: TGTGCCAGCAGTGGGAGGAGTGCCAGTCTTAACTATGGCTACACCTTC

size: few
V: TRBV29-1
D: TRBD1
J: TRBJ1-5
CDR3: CSVLQGDSNQPQHF
DNA: TGCAGCGTGCTACAGGGGGATAGCAATCAGCCCCAGCATTTT

size: once
V: TRBV19
D: .
J: TRBJ1-1
CDR3: CATRGGRDTEAFF
DNA: TGTGCCACCAGAGGGGGTCGGGACACTGAAGCTTTCTTT

size: .
V: TRBV28
D: .
J: TRBJ2-5
CDR3: CASSPRSNQETQYF
DNA: TGTGCCAGCAGTCCGCGGTCCAACCAAGAGACCCAGTACTTC

size: .
V: TRBV27
D: .
J: TRBJ1-2
CDR3: CASGAGGHGYTF
DNA: TGTGCCAGCGGTGCGGGGGGCCATGGCTACACCTTC

size: once
V: TRBV25-1
D: TRBD1
J: TRBJ2-7
CDR3: CASTGQEIPYEQYF
DNA: TGTGCCAGCACCGGACAGGAAATACCCTACGAGCAGTACTTC

size: .
V: TRBV28
D: TRBD1
J: TRBJ1-1
CDR3: CASSLDRDWINTEAFF
DNA: TGTGCCAGCAGTTTAGACAGGGATTGGATAAACACTGAAGCTTTCTTT

size: .
V: TRBV6-5
D: TRBD2
J: TRBJ2-7
CDR3: CASSYGAGGSYEQYF
DNA: TGTGCCAGCAGTTACGGGGCGGGAGGCTCCTACGAGCAGTACTTC

size: .
V: TRBV6-5
D: TRBD2
J: TRBJ2-1
CDR3: CASSYSSGDTYNEQFF
DNA: TGTGCCAGCAGTTACTCTAGCGGGGATACCTACAATGAGCAGTTCTTC

size: .
V: TRBV4-2
D: TRBD2
J: TRBJ2-1
CDR3: CASSQGEGGQEQFF
DNA: TGTGCCAGCAGCCAAGGGGAGGGCGGGCAAGAGCAGTTCTTC

size: .
V: TRBV5-6
D: .
J: TRBJ1-2
CDR3: CASSGKGLRNGYTF
DNA: TGTGCCAGCAGTGGGAAGGGACTAAGGAATGGCTACACCTTC

size: .
V: TRBV7-8
D: TRBD2
J: TRBJ2-7
CDR3: CASSWPGTKTTYEQYF
DNA: TGTGCCAGCAGCTGGCCCGGGACTAAAACAACATACGAGCAGTACTTC

size: .
V: TRBV6-5
D: TRBD1
J: TRBJ2-1
CDR3: CASSSGQGSYYNEQFF
DNA: TGTGCCAGCAGTTCAGGACAGGGTTCTTATTACAATGAGCAGTTCTTC

size: .
V: TRBV6-6
D: .
J: TRBJ1-1
CDR3: CASSYVGPESFF
DNA: TGTGCCAGCAGTTACGTTGGCCCCGAATCTTTCTTT

size: .
V: TRBV5-5
D: TRBD2
J: TRBJ2-7
CDR3: CAAGLADSYEQYF
DNA: TGTGCCGCCGGACTAGCGGACTCCTACGAGCAGTACTTC

size: once
V: TRBV19
D: .
J: TRBJ2-7
CDR3: CASSIQGLNEQYF
DNA: TGTGCCAGTAGTATCCAGGGGTTAAACGAGCAGTACTTC

size: .
V: TRBV6-6
D: .
J: TRBJ2-2
CDR3: CASSLDTGELFF
DNA: TGTGCCAGCAGCCTCGACACCGGGGAGCTGTTTTTT

size: .
V: TRBV10-3
D: .
J: TRBJ2-7
CDR3: CAISPLNSSYEQYF
DNA: TGTGCCATCTCACCCCTAAACAGCTCCTACGAGCAGTACTTC

size: .
V: TRBV10-2
D: TRBD2
J: TRBJ2-2
CDR3: CASSYDPSGPNTGELFF
DNA: TGCGCCAGCAGTTATGACCCTAGCGGCCCGAACACCGGGGAGCTGTTTTTT

size: .
V: TRBV5-4
D: .
J: TRBJ2-7
CDR3: CASSFSVGPSTYEQYF
DNA: TGTGCCAGCAGCTTTTCCGTAGGCCCCTCCACCTACGAGCAGTACTTC

size: .
V: TRBV4-2
D: .
J: TRBJ2-7
CDR3: CASSPKHTTYEQYF
DNA: TGTGCCAGCAGCCCAAAGCACACCACCTACGAGCAGTACTTC

size: .
V: TRBV15
D: .
J: TRBJ1-2
CDR3: CATSRDLLLRDGYTF
DNA: TGTGCCACCAGCAGAGATCTTTTGCTAAGGGATGGCTACACCTTC

size: .
V: TRBV5-8
D: .
J: TRBJ1-5
CDR3: CASSLAGGYQPQHF
DNA: TGTGCCAGCAGCCTGGCTGGGGGTTATCAGCCCCAGCATTTT

size: .
V: TRBV6-6
D: .
J: TRBJ2-7
CDR3: CASSASSRYEQYF
DNA: TGTGCCAGCAGTGCATCCAGCAGGTACGAGCAGTACTTC

size: .
V: TRBV5-1
D: .
J: TRBJ2-5
CDR3: CASSPGPPNGETQYF
DNA: TGCGCCAGCAGCCCTGGACCTCCTAATGGGGAGACCCAGTACTTC

size: .
V: TRBV15
D: TRBD2
J: TRBJ2-1
CDR3: CATSSTSGPYNEQFF
DNA: TGTGCCACCAGCAGCACTAGCGGCCCCTACAATGAGCAGTTCTTC

size: .
V: TRBV5-4
D: .
J: TRBJ2-5
CDR3: CASSIGTSQETQYF
DNA: TGTGCCAGCAGCATCGGGACCTCACAAGAGACCCAGTACTTC

size: .
V: TRBV19
D: TRBD1
J: TRBJ2-7
CDR3: CASSTGTGAYEQYF
DNA: TGTGCCAGTAGTACCGGGACAGGGGCCTACGAGCAGTACTTC

size: .
V: TRBV25-1
D: .
J: TRBJ2-7
CDR3: CASSAGDYEQYF
DNA: TGTGCCAGCAGCGCAGGTGACTACGAGCAGTACTTC

size: once
V: TRBV10-2
D: .
J: TRBJ2-2
CDR3: CASSETGSAGELFF
DNA: TGCGCCAGCAGTGAAACAGGGTCCGCCGGGGAGCTGTTTTTT

size: .
V: TRBV2
D: .
J: TRBJ1-1
CDR3: CASSEEETATLQSTEAFF
DNA: TGTGCCAGCAGTGAAGAGGAGACAGCTACCCTCCAGAGCACTGAAGCTTTCTTT

size: .
V: TRBV29-1
D: .
J: TRBJ2-4
CDR3: CSVLGTQLAKNIQYF
DNA: TGCAGCGTCCTGGGGACTCAACTAGCCAAAAACATTCAGTACTTC

size: .
V: TRBV2
D: .
J: TRBJ2-7
CDR3: CASQQGHSHEQYF
DNA: TGTGCCAGCCAACAGGGTCATTCCCACGAGCAGTACTTC

size: .
V: TRBV6-4
D: TRBD1
J: TRBJ1-2
CDR3: CASSDSPPGGNGYTF
DNA: TGTGCCAGCAGTGACTCGCCGCCAGGGGGCAATGGCTACACCTTC

size: .
V: TRBV5-1
D: .
J: TRBJ2-7
CDR3: CASSLARGTYEQYF
DNA: TGCGCCAGCAGCTTGGCTAGGGGAACGTACGAGCAGTACTTC

size: .
V: TRBV25-1
D: .
J: TRBJ2-5
CDR3: CASSEYIVSQETQYF
DNA: TGTGCCAGCAGTGAATATATAGTCAGCCAAGAGACCCAGTACTTC

size: .
V: TRBV28
D: .
J: TRBJ2-2
CDR3: CASRTTQGNTGELFF
DNA: TGTGCCAGCAGAACCACACAGGGGAACACCGGGGAGCTGTTTTTT

size: few
V: TRBV13
D: .
J: TRBJ1-1
CDR3: CASSLHGPEAFF
DNA: TGTGCCAGCAGCTTACATGGCCCTGAAGCTTTCTTT